The subject of this entry is one TCR beta chain. Its antigen remains unknown. Germline V gene lookup returns CDR1 SGHTA and CDR2 FQGNSA. Trimming at V came to 6 bases and at J to 3 bases, leaving 14 bases not matched to a gene. The CDR3 totals 16 residues. The record originates from a study of shared clonotypes between healthy human individuals. The protocol was immunoSEQ multiplex PCR, while the TCRdb copy is restricted to in-frame clones and leaves out a portion. This table holds a few million clones, approximately 93% found once. Study-level findings and limits: Among several donors, roughly 5.4% of naive CD4 clonotypes were found in common.

This sequence was found in a man younger than 35 in good health. Some clones in this sample may be carry-over from other donors' samples. This rearrangement joins TRBV7-2 to TRBJ2-7; 7 nucleotides line up with TRBD2. Material: naive CD4+ T cells from PBMCs. Stated subset: CD45RA+ positively selected. CDR3 in amino acids: CASSHNLRTSYYEQYF. The CDR3 DNA is TGTGCCAGCAGTCACAATCTTAGGACTAGTTACTACGAGCAGTACTTC.